The 20 T cell receptor beta chains below were found in one sample sequenced in a study of radiation and T cells in renal cell carcinoma (dated by TCRdb to 2018 to 2020). This specimen's time point label, interpreted: baseline pretreatment blood. Interpreted using the paper, the treatment or condition label stands for: 15 Gy SBRT to primary tumor, nephrectomy 4 weeks later. The library came from the immunoSEQ multiplex PCR assay. TCRdb carries this immuneACCESS record with in-frame sequences only. Its versions omit some clonotypes, under half of them owing to an unresolved V gene in the studies checked, with the rest unexplained. This sample is represented by more than 75,000 clones; roughly four fifths of them were singletons. 5% to 6.5% of the sample is in the top ten clones. The sequences come from blood, collected from a patient whose treatment included radiotherapy and nephrectomy. The receptors were gathered from a man aged 60 to 75 with renal cell carcinoma.

This chain joins TRBV5-1 and TRBJ1-4; 7 positions agree with TRBD1. With 4 bases clipped from V and 6 bases from J, the junction kept 9 bases outside the gene matches. The CDR3 is 15 residues long. Per germline, CDR1 SGHRS and CDR2 YFSETQ. The CDR3 DNA follows: TGCGCCAGCAGCGTGAGACAGGGTAGGCATGAAAAACTGTTTTTT. Its translation is CASSVRQGRHEKLFF. Full variable domain (rest looked up from reference TRBV5-1 and TRBJ1-4): KAGVTQTPRYLIKTRGQQVTLSCSPISGHRSVSWYQQTPGQGLQFLFEYFSETQRNKGNFPGRFSGRQFSNSRSEMNVSTLELGDSALYLCASSVRQGRHEKLFFGSGTQLSVL.

The J gene is TRBJ2-1, the V gene TRBV11-2; 8 bases agree with TRBD2. Losses at the gene ends were 4 bases for V and 3 bases for J; bases not matched to a gene: 14. The CDR3 is made up of 18 amino acids. CDR1 and CDR2 from the germline V gene are SGHAT and FQNNGV. The CDR3 region has the DNA TGTGCCAGCAGCTGGGAGACGGGCGGGAGGAAAAACTACAATGAGCAGTTCTTC. Its protein product is CASSWETGGRKNYNEQFF.

The genes are TRBV14 and TRBJ2-6; D gene ambiguous. Trimming removed 4 bases at V and 0 bases at J, with 7 bases between. This CDR3 comprises 15 residues. Per germline, CDR1 SGHDN and CDR2 FVKESK. As DNA, the CDR3 is TGTGCCAGCAGCCTCCTTAGCTCTGGGGCCAACGTCCTGACTTTC. This codes for CASSLLSSGANVLTF.

Only a few counts were recorded for this clone. The chain is built from TRBV21-1 and TRBJ2-7; the table gives TRBD1 as D, unverified against the DNA. TRBV21-1 is assigned pseudogene status. This CDR3 comprises 16 residues. In nucleotides, the CDR3 is TGTGCCAGCAGCAAACAATCCCCAGGATTATCCTACGAGCAGTACTTC. Translation gives CASSKQSPGLSYEQYF.

The chain links TRBV27 to TRBJ1-5; 9 bases line up with TRBD1. CDR3 length equals 14 residues. V dropped 5 bases and J dropped 7; count of bases not matched to a gene: 6. CDR1 and CDR2 (germline): MNHEY, SMNVEV (reference sequence). CDR3 in DNA: TGTGCCAGCAGTATACAGGGGGCAAGGCAGCCCCAGCATTTT. It yields the protein CASSIQGARQPQHF.

The rearrangement joins TRBV13 to TRBJ2-1, with D perhaps matching TRBD2 (6 bases). The CDR3 covers 14 residues. The V gene lost 5 bases and the J gene lost 3 bases, with 11 bases spanning the gap. Looked up from germline, CDR1 is PRHDT and CDR2 is FYEKMQ (reference sequence). The CDR3 DNA follows: TGTGCCAGCAGCGCTGGGACTGGCTACAATGAGCAGTTCTTC. Protein sequence: CASSAGTGYNEQFF.

The chain combines TRBV7-2 with TRBJ1-5; D unresolved. This CDR3 is 16 amino acids long. Germline V gene lookup returns CDR1 SGHTA and CDR2 FQGNSA. V dropped 1 base and J dropped 4 bases, with 14 bases sitting between them. For the CDR3, the DNA is TGTGCCAGCAGCTTAGGTACACAGCTCGGTAATCAGCCCCAGCATTTT. Protein: CASSLGTQLGNQPQHF.

The J gene is TRBJ2-4, the V gene TRBV5-4; TRBD1 aligns across 7 bases. The germline V gene encodes CDR1 SGHNT and CDR2 YYREEE (reference sequence). CDR3 length equals 14 residues. V dropped 0 bases and J dropped 6; count of bases not matched to a gene: 3. The CDR3 nucleotides are TGTGCCAGCAGCTTGGTAGGGGGCGGAAACATTCAGTACTTC. It yields the protein CASSLVGGGNIQYF.

The chain employs TRBV4-3 and TRBJ1-1; D is possibly TRBD1 (5 bases). Germline-derived CDR1 and CDR2 are LGHNA and YSLEER. The V end was cut by 5 bases, the J end by 0 bases, with 10 bases between. The CDR3 is made up of 14 amino acids. The CDR3 spells CASSLGRLNTEAFF. The DNA for the CDR3 is TGCGCCAGCAGCTTGGGACGGCTGAACACTGAAGCTTTCTTT.

J is TRBJ2-3 and V is TRBV5-4; D gene uncertain. The ends were cut back, 4 bases at V and 3 bases at J, with 6 bases in the middle. This CDR3 has 12 residues. CDR1 is SGHNT and CDR2 is YYREEE in the germline V gene (reference sequence). Here the CDR3 reads CASSLLTDTQYF. CDR3 in DNA: TGTGCCAGCAGCCTATTGACAGATACGCAGTATTTT.

The chain couples TRBV5-5 to TRBJ2-7; D unresolved. Between the trimmed V and J ends, which lost 0 bases and 6 bases, there was a span of 7 bases. This CDR3 has 12 residues. Germline assignment: CDR1 SGHKS and CDR2 YYEKEE (reference sequence). The CDR3 here is CASSLELGEQYF. The CDR3 nucleotides are TGTGCCAGCAGCTTGGAATTGGGCGAGCAGTACTTC.

The chain combines TRBV10-3 with TRBJ2-3; a possible D gene is TRBD2 (6 bases). V shed 3 bases and J shed 0 bases, with 13 bases lying between them. The CDR3 totals 16 residues. Germline lookup yields CDR1 ENHRY and CDR2 SYGVKD. CDR3 nucleotide sequence: TGTGCCATCAGTGAAGGGAGGTTCGCTAGCACAGATACGCAGTATTTT. This encodes CAISEGRFASTDTQYF.

The chain is built from TRBV9 and TRBJ1-4, with a possible D match to TRBD1 (5 bases). V shed 2 bases and J shed 6 bases, with 11 bases lying between them. Per the germline V gene, CDR1 is SGDLS and CDR2 is YYNGEE. This CDR3 spans 14 amino acids. Written as DNA, the CDR3 is TGTGCCAGCAGCGTGAGTGACAGATATGAAAAACTGTTTTTT. Residues: CASSVSDRYEKLFF.

This chain connects TRBV19 to TRBJ1-3; 9 nucleotides align to TRBD1. Germline loops: CDR1 LNHDA, CDR2 SQIVND (reference sequence). The CDR3 is 14 residues long. Losses at the gene ends were 7 bases for V and 2 bases for J; bases not matched to a gene: 3. The CDR3, as DNA: TGTGCCAGTATTCGGACAGGGGCTGGAAACACCATATATTTT. It codes for CASIRTGAGNTIYF.

The V call is TRBV6-1, the J call TRBJ2-7; D may be TRBD2 (6 bases). The germline CDR1 and CDR2 sequences are MNHNS and SASEGT. The CDR3 is 15 amino acids. V gave up 2 bases and J gave up 4 bases, with 15 bases separating them. The CDR3 sequence is CASSELEGGSYEQYF. The CDR3 bases are TGTGCCAGCAGTGAATTGGAGGGTGGCTCATACGAGCAGTACTTC.

The chain employs TRBV10-3 and TRBJ2-2, with D possibly being TRBD2 (6 bases). The CDR3 spans 17 residues. V lost 10 bases, J lost 6 bases, and 27 bases lay in between. Looked up from germline, CDR1 is ENHRY and CDR2 is SYGVKD. The CDR3 here is CATGGDGGGVEAGELFF. The DNA for the CDR3 is TGTGCCACCGGCGGGGACGGAGGAGGGGTGGAGGCCGGGGAGCTGTTTTTT.

The chain couples TRBV14 to TRBJ2-1; D is possibly TRBD2 (6 bases). CDR3 size: 17 residues. V lost 3 bases, J lost 4 bases, and 19 bases lay in between. Germline loops: CDR1 SGHDN, CDR2 FVKESK. In DNA form, the CDR3 reads TGTGCCAGCAGCCATAAGAAGTTTAGCGGTCTATACAATGAGCAGTTCTTC. Its translation: CASSHKKFSGLYNEQFF.

The chain recombines TRBV28 with TRBJ1-2; the D is unclear. Germline V gene lookup returns CDR1 MDHEN and CDR2 SYDVKM. CDR3 length equals 13 residues. V lost 7 bases and J 4 bases, leaving 13 bases between the germline ends. The CDR3 region has the DNA TGTGCCAGCACCCCGGTCCGTAGCTATGGCTACACCTTC. It encodes CASTPVRSYGYTF.

This chain connects TRBV7-9 to TRBJ1-4, with D possibly matching TRBD1 (5 bases). V shed 0 bases and J shed 7 bases, with 9 bases lying between them. The CDR3 consists of 14 residues. Germline assignment: CDR1 SEHNR and CDR2 FQNEAQ (reference sequence). The CDR3 reads CASSLARVGEKLFF. CDR3 nucleotides: TGTGCCAGCAGCTTAGCCAGGGTCGGTGAAAAACTGTTTTTT.

The CDR3 DNA sequence: TGCAGCGCAACTAGCGGGACCTACAATGAGCAGTTCTTC. It translates to CSATSGTYNEQFF. The chain carries TRBV29-1 and TRBJ2-1; 10 bases are shared with TRBD2. Trimming removed 7 bases from V and 2 bases from J; junction bases left unmatched: 2. This CDR3 has 13 amino acids. Germline V gives CDR1 SQVTM, CDR2 ANQGSEA.